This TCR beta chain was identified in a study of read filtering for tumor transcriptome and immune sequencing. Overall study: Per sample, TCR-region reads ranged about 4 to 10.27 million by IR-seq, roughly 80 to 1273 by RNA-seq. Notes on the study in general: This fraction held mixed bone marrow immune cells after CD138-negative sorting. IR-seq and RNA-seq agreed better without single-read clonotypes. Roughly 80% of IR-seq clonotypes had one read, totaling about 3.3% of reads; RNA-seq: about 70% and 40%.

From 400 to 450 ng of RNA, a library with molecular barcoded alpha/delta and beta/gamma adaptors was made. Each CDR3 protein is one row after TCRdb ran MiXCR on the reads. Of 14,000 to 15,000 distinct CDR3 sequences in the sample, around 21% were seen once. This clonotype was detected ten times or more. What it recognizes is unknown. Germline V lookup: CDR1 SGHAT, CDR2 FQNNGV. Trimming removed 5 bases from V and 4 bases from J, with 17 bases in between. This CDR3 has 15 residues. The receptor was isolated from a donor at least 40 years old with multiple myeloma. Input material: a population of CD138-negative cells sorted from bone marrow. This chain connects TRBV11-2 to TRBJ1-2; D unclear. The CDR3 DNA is TGTGCCAGCAGCCCGATCGGGATTCGGAGCTATGGCTACACCTTC. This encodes CASSPIGIRSYGYTF.